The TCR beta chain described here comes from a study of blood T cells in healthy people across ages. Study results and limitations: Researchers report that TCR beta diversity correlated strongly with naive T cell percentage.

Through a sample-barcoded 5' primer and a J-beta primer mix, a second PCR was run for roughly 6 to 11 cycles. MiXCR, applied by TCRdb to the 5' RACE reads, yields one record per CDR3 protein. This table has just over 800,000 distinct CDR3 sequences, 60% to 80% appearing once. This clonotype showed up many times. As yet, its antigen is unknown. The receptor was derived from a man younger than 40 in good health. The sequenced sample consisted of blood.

Here the CDR3 DNA reads TGCAGTGCGGGAGACATCGGGAGCTCCTACGAGCAGTACTTC. It is translated as CSAGDIGSSYEQYF. The chain has TRBV20-1 and TRBJ2-7; D might be TRBD2 (6 bases). The length of the CDR3 is 14 residues. The V gene lost 6 bases and the J gene lost 0 bases, with 15 bases spanning the gap. Germline assignment: CDR1 DFQATT and CDR2 SNEGSKA (reference sequence).